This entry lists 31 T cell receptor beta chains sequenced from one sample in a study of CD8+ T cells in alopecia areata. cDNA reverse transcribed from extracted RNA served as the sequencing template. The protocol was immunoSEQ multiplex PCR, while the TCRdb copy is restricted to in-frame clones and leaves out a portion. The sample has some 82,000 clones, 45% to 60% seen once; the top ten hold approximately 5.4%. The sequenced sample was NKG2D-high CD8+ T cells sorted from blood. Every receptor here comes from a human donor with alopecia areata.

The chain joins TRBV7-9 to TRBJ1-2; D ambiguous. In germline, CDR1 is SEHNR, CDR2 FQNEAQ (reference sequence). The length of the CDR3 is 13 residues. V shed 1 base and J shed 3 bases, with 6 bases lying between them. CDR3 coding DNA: TGTGCCAGCAGCTTAGGGGAGCACTATGGCTACACCTTC. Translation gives CASSLGEHYGYTF. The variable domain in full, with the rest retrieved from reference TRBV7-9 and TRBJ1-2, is DTGVSQNPRHKITKRGQNVTFRCDPISEHNRLYWYRQTLGQGPEFLTYFQNEAQLEKSRLLSDRFSAERPKGSFSTLEIQRTEQGDSAMYLCASSLGEHYGYTFGSGTRLTVV.

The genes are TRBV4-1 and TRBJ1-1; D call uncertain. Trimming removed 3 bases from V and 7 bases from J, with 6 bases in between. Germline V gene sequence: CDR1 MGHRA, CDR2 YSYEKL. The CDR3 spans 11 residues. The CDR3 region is CASSQGFEAFF. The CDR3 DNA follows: TGCGCCAGCAGCCAGGGTTTTGAAGCTTTCTTT.

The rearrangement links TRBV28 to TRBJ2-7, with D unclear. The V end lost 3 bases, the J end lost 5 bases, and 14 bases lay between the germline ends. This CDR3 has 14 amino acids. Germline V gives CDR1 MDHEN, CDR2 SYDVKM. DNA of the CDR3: TGTGCCAGCAGTTTGGTAGCCCAGCCGGACGAGCAGTACTTC. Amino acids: CASSLVAQPDEQYF.

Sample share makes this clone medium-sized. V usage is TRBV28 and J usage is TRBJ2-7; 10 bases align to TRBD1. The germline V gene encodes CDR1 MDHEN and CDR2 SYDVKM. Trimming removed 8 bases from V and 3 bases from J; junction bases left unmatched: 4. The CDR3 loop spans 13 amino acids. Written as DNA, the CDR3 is TGTGCCAGCCAGGGACAGGGGATCTACGAGCAGTACTTC. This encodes CASQGQGIYEQYF.

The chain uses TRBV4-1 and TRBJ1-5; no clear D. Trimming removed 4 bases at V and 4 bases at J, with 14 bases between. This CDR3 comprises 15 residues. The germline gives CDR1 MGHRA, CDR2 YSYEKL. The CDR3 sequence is CASSPRTNSNQPQHF. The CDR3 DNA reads TGCGCCAGCAGCCCCCGGACGAATTCTAATCAGCCCCAGCATTTT.

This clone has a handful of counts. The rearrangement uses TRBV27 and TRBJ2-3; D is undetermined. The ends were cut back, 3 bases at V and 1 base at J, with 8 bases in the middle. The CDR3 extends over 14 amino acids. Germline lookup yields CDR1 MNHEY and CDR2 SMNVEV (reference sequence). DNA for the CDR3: TGTGCCAGCAGTTTTCTAGAAGGCACAGATACGCAGTATTTT. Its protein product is CASSFLEGTDTQYF.

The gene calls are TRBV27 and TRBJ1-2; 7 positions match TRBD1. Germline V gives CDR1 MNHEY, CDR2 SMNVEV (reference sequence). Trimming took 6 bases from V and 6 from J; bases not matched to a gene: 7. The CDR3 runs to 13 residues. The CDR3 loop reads CASRMTGMHGYTF. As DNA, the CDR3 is TGTGCCAGCAGGATGACAGGGATGCATGGCTACACCTTC.

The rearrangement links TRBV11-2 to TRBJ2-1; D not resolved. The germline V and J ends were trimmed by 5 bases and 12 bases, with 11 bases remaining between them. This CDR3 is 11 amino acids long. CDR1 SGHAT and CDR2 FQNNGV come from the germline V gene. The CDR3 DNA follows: TGTGCCAGCAGCGACGGGCCAGGGCAGTTCTTC. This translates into CASSDGPGQFF.

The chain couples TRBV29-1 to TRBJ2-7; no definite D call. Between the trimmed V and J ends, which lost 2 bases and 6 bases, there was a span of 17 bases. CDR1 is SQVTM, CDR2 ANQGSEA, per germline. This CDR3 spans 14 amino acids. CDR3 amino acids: CSVESGGHLFEQYF. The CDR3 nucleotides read TGCAGCGTTGAATCAGGCGGCCACCTATTCGAGCAGTACTTC.

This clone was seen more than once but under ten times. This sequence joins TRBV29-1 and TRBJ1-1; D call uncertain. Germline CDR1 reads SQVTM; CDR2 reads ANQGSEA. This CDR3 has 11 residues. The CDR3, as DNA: TGCAGTGTCGGAGTGAACACTGAAGCTTTCTTT. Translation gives CSVGVNTEAFF.

The CDR3 reads CASSFGRLNTEAFF. CDR3 DNA sequence: TGTGCCAGCAGTTTTGGACGGCTAAACACTGAAGCTTTCTTT. V is TRBV6-5 and J is TRBJ1-1, with unresolved D. The V and J ends lost 4 bases and 2 bases respectively, with 11 bases between them. Germline CDR1 is MNHEY and CDR2 is SVGAGI. This CDR3 is built from 14 residues.

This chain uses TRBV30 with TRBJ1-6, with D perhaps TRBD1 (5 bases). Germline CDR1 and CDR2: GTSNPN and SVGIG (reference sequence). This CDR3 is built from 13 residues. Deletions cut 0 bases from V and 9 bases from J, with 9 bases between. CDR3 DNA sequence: TGTGCCTGGAGTGTACTGGGGGGTTCACCCCTCCACTTT. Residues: CAWSVLGGSPLHF.

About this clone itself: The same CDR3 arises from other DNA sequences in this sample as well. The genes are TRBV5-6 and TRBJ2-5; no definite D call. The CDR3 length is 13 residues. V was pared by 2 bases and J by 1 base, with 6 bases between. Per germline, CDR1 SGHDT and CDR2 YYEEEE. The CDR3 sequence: CASSFGSQETQYF. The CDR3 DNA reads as TGTGCCAGCAGCTTTGGCAGCCAAGAGACCCAGTACTTC.

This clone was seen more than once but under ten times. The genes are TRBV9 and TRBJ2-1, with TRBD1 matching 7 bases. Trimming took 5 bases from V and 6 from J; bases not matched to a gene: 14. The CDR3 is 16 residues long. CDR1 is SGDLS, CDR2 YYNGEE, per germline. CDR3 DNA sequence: TGTGCCAGCAGTGACCCTCACAGGGGCTTCGGCAATGAGCAGTTCTTC. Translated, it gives CASSDPHRGFGNEQFF.

Written as DNA, the CDR3 is TGTGCCAGCAGTCACTTAGCAGGGACAGTCCAAGAGACCCAGTACTTC. It translates to CASSHLAGTVQETQYF. V is TRBV6-5 and J is TRBJ2-5; 7 nucleotides align to TRBD1. This CDR3 contains 16 residues. Germline V gene lookup returns CDR1 MNHEY and CDR2 SVGAGI. J lost 1 base, V lost 5 bases, and 10 bases had no gene match.

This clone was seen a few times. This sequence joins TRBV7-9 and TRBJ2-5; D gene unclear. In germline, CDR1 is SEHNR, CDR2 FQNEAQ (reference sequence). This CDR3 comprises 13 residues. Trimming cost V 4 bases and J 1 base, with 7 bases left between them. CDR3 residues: CASSSTVQETQYF. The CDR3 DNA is TGTGCCAGCAGCTCTACCGTCCAAGAGACCCAGTACTTC.

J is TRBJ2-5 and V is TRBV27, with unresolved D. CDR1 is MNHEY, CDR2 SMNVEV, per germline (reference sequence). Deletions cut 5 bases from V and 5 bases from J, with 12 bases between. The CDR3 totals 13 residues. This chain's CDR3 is CASSELGLETQYF. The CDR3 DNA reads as TGTGCCAGCAGTGAACTTGGGCTGGAGACCCAGTACTTC.

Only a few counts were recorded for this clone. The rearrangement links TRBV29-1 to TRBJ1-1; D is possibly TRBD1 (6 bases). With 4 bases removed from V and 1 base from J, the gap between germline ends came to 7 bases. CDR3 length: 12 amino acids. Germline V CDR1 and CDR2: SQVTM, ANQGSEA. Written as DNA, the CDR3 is TGCAGCGTTGTGGGGGCGAACACTGAAGCTTTCTTT. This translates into CSVVGANTEAFF.

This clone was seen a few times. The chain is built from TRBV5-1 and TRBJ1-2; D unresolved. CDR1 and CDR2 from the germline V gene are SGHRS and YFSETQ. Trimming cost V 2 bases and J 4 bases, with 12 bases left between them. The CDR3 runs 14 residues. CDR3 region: CASSLVAEGYGYTF. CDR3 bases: TGCGCCAGCAGCTTAGTTGCAGAGGGCTATGGCTACACCTTC.

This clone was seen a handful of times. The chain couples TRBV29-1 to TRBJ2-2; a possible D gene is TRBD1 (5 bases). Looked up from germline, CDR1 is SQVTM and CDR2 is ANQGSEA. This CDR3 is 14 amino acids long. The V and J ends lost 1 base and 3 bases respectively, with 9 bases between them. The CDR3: CSVEGRADTGELFF. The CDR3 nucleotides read TGCAGCGTTGAAGGCAGGGCAGACACCGGGGAGCTGTTTTTT.

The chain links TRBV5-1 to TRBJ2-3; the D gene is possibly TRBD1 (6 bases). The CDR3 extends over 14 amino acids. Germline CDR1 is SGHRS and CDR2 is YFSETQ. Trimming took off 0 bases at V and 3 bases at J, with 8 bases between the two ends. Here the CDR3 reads CASSLDQGTDTQYF. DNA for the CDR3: TGCGCCAGCAGCTTGGACCAGGGGACAGATACGCAGTATTTT.

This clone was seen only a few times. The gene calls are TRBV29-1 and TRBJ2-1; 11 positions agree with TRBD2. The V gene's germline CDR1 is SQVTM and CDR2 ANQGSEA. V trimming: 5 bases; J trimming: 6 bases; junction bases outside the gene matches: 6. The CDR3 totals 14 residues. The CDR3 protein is CSVPLGLAANEQFF. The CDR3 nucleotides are TGCAGCGTTCCATTGGGACTAGCGGCCAATGAGCAGTTCTTC.

CDR3 protein: CAWSLNEQFF. The CDR3 nucleotides read TGTGCCTGGAGTCTGAATGAGCAGTTCTTC. The chain is built from TRBV30 and TRBJ2-1; unclear D gene. Germline lookup yields CDR1 GTSNPN and CDR2 SVGIG (reference sequence). Between the trimmed V and J ends, which lost 2 bases and 7 bases, there was a span of 3 bases. The CDR3 consists of 10 residues.

The CDR3 sequence is CASSPWARTNYGYTF. The DNA for the CDR3 is TGTGCCAGCAGCCCCTGGGCCCGTACTAACTATGGCTACACCTTC. The J gene is TRBJ1-2, the V gene TRBV14; D not certain. This CDR3 contains 15 residues. Germline assignment: CDR1 SGHDN and CDR2 FVKESK. V gave up 4 bases and J gave up 0 bases, with 12 bases separating them.

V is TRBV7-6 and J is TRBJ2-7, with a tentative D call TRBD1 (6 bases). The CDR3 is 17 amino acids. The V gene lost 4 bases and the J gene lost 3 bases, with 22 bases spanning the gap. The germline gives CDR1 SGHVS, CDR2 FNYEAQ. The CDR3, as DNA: TGTGCCAGCAGCTCCCGTTCCGCCCCGGGACATTACTACGAGCAGTACTTC. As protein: CASSSRSAPGHYYEQYF. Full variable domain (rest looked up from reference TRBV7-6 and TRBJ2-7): GAGVSQSPRYKVTKRGQDVALRCDPISGHVSLYWYRQALGQGPEFLTYFNYEAQQDKSGLPNDRFSAERPEGSISTLTIQRTEQRDSAMYRCASSSRSAPGHYYEQYFGPGTRLTVT.

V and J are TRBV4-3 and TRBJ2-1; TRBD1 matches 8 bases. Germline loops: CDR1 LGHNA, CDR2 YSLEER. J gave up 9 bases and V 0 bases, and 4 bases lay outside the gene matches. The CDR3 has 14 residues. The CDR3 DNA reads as TGCGCCAGCAGCCAAGAGGACAGGGCTGGTGAGCAGTTCTTC. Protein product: CASSQEDRAGEQFF.

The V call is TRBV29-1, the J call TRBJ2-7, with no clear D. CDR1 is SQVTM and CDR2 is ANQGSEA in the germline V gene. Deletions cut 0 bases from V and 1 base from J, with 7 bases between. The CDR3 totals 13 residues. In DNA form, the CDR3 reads TGCAGCGTTGAAGACTCCAAGTCCTACGAGCAGTACTTC. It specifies CSVEDSKSYEQYF.

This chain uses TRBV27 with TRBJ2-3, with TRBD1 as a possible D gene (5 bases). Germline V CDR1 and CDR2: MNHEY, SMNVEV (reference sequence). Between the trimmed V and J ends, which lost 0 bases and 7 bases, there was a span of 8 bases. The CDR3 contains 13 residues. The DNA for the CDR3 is TGTGCCAGCAGTTTATCCAGGGAAAATACGCAGTATTTT. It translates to CASSLSRENTQYF.

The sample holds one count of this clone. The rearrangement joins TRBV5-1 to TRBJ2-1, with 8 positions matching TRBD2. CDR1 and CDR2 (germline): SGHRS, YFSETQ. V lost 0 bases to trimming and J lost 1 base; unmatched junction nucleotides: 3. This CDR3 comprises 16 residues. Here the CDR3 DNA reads TGCGCCAGCAGCTTGGGCCCTAGCGGGTCCTACAATGAGCAGTTCTTC. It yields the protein CASSLGPSGSYNEQFF.

The CDR3 DNA reads as TGTGCCAGCACCTGGGGGAACACTGAAGCTTTCTTT. Amino acids: CASTWGNTEAFF. V is TRBV5-6 and J is TRBJ1-1, with D uncertain. Germline CDR1 SGHDT, CDR2 YYEEEE. Trimming took 6 bases from V and 1 from J, leaving 7 bases between them. The CDR3 has 12 amino acids. Based on the CDR3 plus reference TRBV5-6 and TRBJ1-1, the full variable domain is DAGVTQSPTHLIKTRGQQVTLRCSPKSGHDTVSWYQQALGQGPQFIFQYYEEEERQRGNFPDRFSGHQFPNYSSELNVNALLLGDSALYLCASTWGNTEAFFGQGTRLTVV.

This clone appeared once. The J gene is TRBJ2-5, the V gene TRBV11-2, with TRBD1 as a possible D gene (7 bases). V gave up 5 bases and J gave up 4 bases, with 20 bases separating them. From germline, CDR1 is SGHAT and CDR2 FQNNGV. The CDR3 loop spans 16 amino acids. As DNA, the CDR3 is TGTGCCAGCAGCCACGACCCCGGGACAGCGGGAGAGACCCAGTACTTC. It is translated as CASSHDPGTAGETQYF.